In its sample, the clone carrying this TCR beta chain was seen many times. The antigen is not known. Molecular barcoded adaptors covering alpha/delta and beta/gamma chains were used on 400 to 450 ng RNA. TCRdb processed the reads anew with MiXCR; each CDR3 protein has one entry. This table has about 62,000 distinct CDR3 sequences, less than 20% appearing once. At the time of active disease, bone marrow was collected from every patient. CDR1 is SQVTM, CDR2 ANQGSEA, per germline. The V end lost 5 bases, the J end lost 2 bases, and 6 bases lay between the germline ends. This CDR3 comprises 11 residues. The data derive from a study of read filtering for tumor transcriptome and immune sequencing. The overall study: By R-ISS, stages I, II and III held 8, 16 and 7 patients. After DNase treatment, RNA was made into whole-transcriptome libraries. Overall study results and limits: Roughly 80% of IR-seq clonotypes had a single read, yet these held about 3.4% of reads.

The chain has TRBV29-1 and TRBJ1-2, with no clear D. The source material was a population of CD138-negative cells sorted from bone marrow. The TCR originated in a donor at least 40 years old with multiple myeloma. CDR3 sequence (DNA): TGCAGCGTTTTGGGGAACTATGGCTACACCTTC. The encoded protein is CSVLGNYGYTF.